What follows is one TCR beta chain and its context. Its specificity is not known. The data derive from a study of vaccination effects on CD4 cells after COVID-19. Prior to sequencing, the ViraFEST assay stimulated PBMC with viral peptide pools, which expanded the antigen-specific CD4+ T cells. Cultured cells yielded isolated CD4+ T cells after around 10 days. None of the vaccinated had previously contracted SARS-CoV-2, and their nucleocapsid antibodies tested negative. PBMC cultures contained 1.5 million to 2 million cells per well, 9.5 to 10 IU/ml IL-2 and roughly 9.5 ug/ml peptides. Half-medium exchanges with IL-2 medium took place on days 3 and 7. With 1 base removed from V and 6 bases from J, the gap between germline ends came to 8 bases. The CDR3 spans 13 residues. Looked up from germline, CDR1 is SGHTA and CDR2 is FQGNSA. Some clones are missing from TCRdb's copy, which holds only in-frame ones; the method was immunoSEQ multiplex PCR. The sample yields 35,000 to 50,000 clones, more than 65% seen once.

The rearrangement joins TRBV7-2 to TRBJ2-3; no reliable D call. This sample comprised CD4+ T cells from PBMCs cultured with HCoV-NL63 spike peptides, obtained before COVID-19 vaccination. The source of this sequence is a human donor who received a COVID-19 vaccine. The CDR3 here is CASSLVPPDTQYF. The CDR3 region has the DNA TGTGCCAGCAGCTTAGTTCCCCCCGATACGCAGTATTTT.